This note documents a single TCR beta chain sequence. What this receptor recognizes is not known. No quality values exist for individual bases; no much larger clone is one base distant. From cysteine to phenylalanine, the CDR3 is 16 amino acids long. Only the CDR3 part of the read is kept: 48 bases, read in frame from the first base. The germline V gene yields SGHRS for CDR1 and YFSETQ for CDR2. From V the trimming removes 0 bases and from J it removes 7 bases, while the gene matches leave 9 bases of the junction unaccounted for. TCRbeta CDR3 regions were amplified from genomic DNA using the immunoSEQ Assay, a bias-controlled multiplex PCR. For the original study's pipeline: The number of nucleated cells in each sample was estimated by amplification of reference gene primers within the assay. To quantify the absolute abundance of each unique TCRbeta CDR3 rearrangement, sequence reads were collapsed and filtered. For each sample, productive Simpson clonality was calculated as the square root of Simpson's diversity index across productive rearrangements. The immuneACCESS repertoire file appears here via TCRdb, limited to in-frame rearrangements. These files lack a portion of the clones; in checked studies, under half of the deficit traces to unresolved V genes, and the cause of the others is not known. That table gives V, J and clone size, and the DNA gave D and trimming. This sample lists a few hundred thousand clones; roughly 90% were detected once. The ten largest clones capture 2.5% to 3% of the sample.

This sample was included in a study of blood T cell repertoires in COVID-19 (dated by TCRdb to the early 2020s). About the study as a whole: Samples from collaborators originated in the United States, Italy and Spain and spanned both the acute and convalescent phases of COVID-19. The sample metadata nearly always contained a de-identified subject ID, COVID-19 status, age in years and sex. The repertoires were released in a freely available public database intended as a resource for research on the immune response to SARS-CoV-2. Where HLA class I and class II types were available, the types were taken from metadata supplied by the sample provider, not from assay-based typing. The material from the prospective study consisted of cDNA or gDNA derived from T cells, B-cell-depleted T cells, or PBMCs. The samples were drawn from two sources: the first 160 participants of the ongoing ImmuneRACE study, and 1,200 or so subjects contributed by 6 global collaborators. Deeply sampled blood TCRbeta repertoires from subjects exposed to, actively infected with, or recovered from COVID-19 were included in the dataset.

One collaborating source in Seattle enrolled patients while the patients were actively infected and followed the patients over time throughout the course of disease. Whole blood was collected in K2EDTA tubes by collaborating institutions according to the institutions' own protocols. For TCRbeta analysis, collaborators shipped samples in one of three forms: frozen whole blood, isolated PBMCs, or DNA extracted from either of those sample types. The research as a whole found: How much clinical and demographic metadata was included differed by source and by participant, and the metadata was provided uncurated.

The sequence was collected from a woman in her thirties with COVID-19, enrolled during active disease. The rearrangement joined TRBV5-1 to TRBJ2-1; TRBD2 aligns with 8 central bases. Sequencing was carried out using peripheral blood. This receptor has the CDR3 CASSLGPGGPENEQFF. The sequence in DNA is TGCGCCAGCAGCTTGGGACCGGGAGGGCCGGAAAATGAGCAGTTCTTC.